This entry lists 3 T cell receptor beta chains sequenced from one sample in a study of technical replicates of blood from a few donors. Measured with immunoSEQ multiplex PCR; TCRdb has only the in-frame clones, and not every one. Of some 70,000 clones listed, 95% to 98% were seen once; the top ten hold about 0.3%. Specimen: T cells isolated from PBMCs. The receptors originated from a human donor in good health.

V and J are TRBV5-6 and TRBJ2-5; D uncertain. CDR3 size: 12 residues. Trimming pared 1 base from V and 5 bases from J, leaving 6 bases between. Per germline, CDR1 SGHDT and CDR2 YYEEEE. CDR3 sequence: CASSLQMETQYF. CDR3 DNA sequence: TGTGCCAGCAGCTTGCAGATGGAGACCCAGTACTTC.

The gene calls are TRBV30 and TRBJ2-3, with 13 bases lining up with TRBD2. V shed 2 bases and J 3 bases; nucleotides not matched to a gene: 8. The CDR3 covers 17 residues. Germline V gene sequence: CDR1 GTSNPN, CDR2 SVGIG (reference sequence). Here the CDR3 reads CAWSRMRTSGSTDTQYF. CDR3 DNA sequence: TGTGCCTGGAGTCGAATGCGGACTAGCGGGAGTACAGATACGCAGTATTTT.

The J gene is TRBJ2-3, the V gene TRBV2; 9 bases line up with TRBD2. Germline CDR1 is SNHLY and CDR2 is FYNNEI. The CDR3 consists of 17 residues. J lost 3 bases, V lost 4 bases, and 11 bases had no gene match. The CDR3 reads CASSVRGLTSGTDTQYF. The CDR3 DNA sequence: TGTGCCAGCAGTGTTAGGGGTCTGACTAGCGGTACAGATACGCAGTATTTT.